This TCR beta chain was profiled in a study of a mutant IDH1 vaccine in newly diagnosed glioma. The assay was immunoSEQ multiplex PCR, and TCRdb's table has in-frame clones only and misses some. The table includes more than 20,000 clones, approximately 91% detected once. Time point denoted: baseline, week 1 (first vaccination visit). The treatment denotes: pre-vaccination baseline after standard-of-care therapy. The germline V gene has CDR1 MNHNY and CDR2 SVGAGI (reference sequence). The trim removed 5 bases at V and 7 bases at J, leaving 12 bases unmatched. This CDR3 has 16 amino acids. Sequencing was performed on PBMCs, taken from a glioma patient treated with radiotherapy, temozolomide or both. The genes are TRBV6-6 and TRBJ2-1; TRBD2 aligns across 9 bases. The TCR originated in a man aged 25-40 years with glioma. The CDR3 DNA reads as TGTGCCAGCAGTCCCCAGACTAGCGGAGTGGGGAATGAGCAGTTCTTC. Translation: CASSPQTSGVGNEQFF.